The 12 T cell receptor beta chains listed next were all sequenced from one sample in a study of OX40 agonist ivuxolimab in advanced cancers. Repertoires were generated with immunoSEQ multiplex PCR, while TCRdb's copy carries only in-frame clones and drops some. Here the sample spans approximately 31,000 clones, roughly 86% being singletons. This sample comprised CD4+ or CD8+ T cells sorted from blood, obtained in a trial of the OX40 agonist ivuxolimab. Receptor source: an adult with an advanced solid tumor such as melanoma, head and neck, liver or kidney cancer.

The chain combines TRBV27 with TRBJ1-5; possible D gene TRBD1, 5 bases. The germline CDR1 and CDR2 sequences are MNHEY and SMNVEV (reference sequence). This CDR3 is built from 17 residues. V dropped 5 bases and J dropped 3 bases, with 20 bases sitting between them. The CDR3 nucleotides read TGTGCCAGCAGTGACCGGGGCCAGCCCACGGTCAATCAGCCCCAGCATTTT. Protein product: CASSDRGQPTVNQPQHF.

CDR3 sequence: CASSVADRYPEQYF. CDR3 in DNA: TGTGCCAGCAGCGTAGCCGACAGGTACCCCGAGCAGTACTTC. The rearrangement uses TRBV9 and TRBJ2-7; D might be TRBD1 (6 bases). Deletions cut 0 bases from V and 6 bases from J, with 13 bases between. Germline V gene lookup returns CDR1 SGDLS and CDR2 YYNGEE. The CDR3 totals 14 residues.

The chain carries TRBV7-2 and TRBJ2-2; no reliable D call. CDR3 length: 13 amino acids. Germline-derived CDR1 and CDR2 are SGHTA and FQGNSA. V was pared by 5 bases and J by 2 bases, with 6 bases between. CDR3: CASSPLNTGELFF. As DNA, the CDR3 is TGTGCCAGCAGCCCCCTTAACACCGGGGAGCTGTTTTTT. Using reference TRBV7-2 and TRBJ2-2 for the parts outside the CDR3, the full variable domain is GAGVSQSPSNKVTEKGKDVELRCDPISGHTALYWYRQSLGQGLEFLIYFQGNSAPDKSGLPSDRFSAERTGGSVSTLTIQRTQQEDSAVYLCASSPLNTGELFFGEGSRLTVL.

The V and J genes are TRBV29-1 and TRBJ2-3, with D hard to call. From germline, CDR1 is SQVTM and CDR2 ANQGSEA. The CDR3 sequence is 12 residues long. DNA of the CDR3: TGCACGGTTCTGACTAGCACAGATACGCAGTATTTT. The encoded protein is CTVLTSTDTQYF.

The rearrangement links TRBV9 to TRBJ2-7, with 7 bases lining up with TRBD1. CDR1 and CDR2 (germline): SGDLS, YYNGEE. CDR3 length equals 17 residues. The V and J ends lost 1 base and 3 bases, in that order; junction bases with no gene match: 13. CDR3: CASSVCFGTAFIYEQYF. CDR3 DNA: TGTGCCAGCAGCGTATGTTTTGGGACAGCCTTTATCTACGAGCAGTACTTC.

The chain employs TRBV5-1 and TRBJ2-7; either TRBD1 or TRBD2 may supply D (6 bases each). Germline CDR1 is SGHRS and CDR2 is YFSETQ. The V and J ends lost 5 bases and 6 bases respectively, with 15 bases between them. The CDR3 is 13 amino acids. The CDR3 DNA follows: TGCGCCAGCAGTCACGGAGGGGGTTTCGAGCAGTACTTC. It is translated as CASSHGGGFEQYF.

V usage is TRBV5-1 and J usage is TRBJ1-5, with D perhaps TRBD1 (5 bases). There are 15 residues in the CDR3. The germline V gene encodes CDR1 SGHRS and CDR2 YFSETQ. Trimming removed 0 bases at V and 8 bases at J, with 15 bases between. CDR3 region: CASSLGLGEDEPQHF. Here the CDR3 DNA reads TGCGCCAGCAGCTTGGGCTTGGGGGAAGATGAGCCCCAGCATTTT.

This chain connects TRBV4-3 to TRBJ1-1; TRBD1 might be the D (5 bases). V was cut by 0 bases and J by 6 bases, with 14 bases left in between. Germline CDR1 and CDR2: LGHNA and YSLEER. This CDR3 region has 15 residues. CDR3 protein: CASSQEAGIKAEAFF. The CDR3 DNA sequence: TGCGCCAGCAGCCAAGAGGCAGGGATTAAGGCTGAAGCTTTCTTT.

The J gene is TRBJ2-7, the V gene TRBV6-5, with D unclear. Germline CDR1 and CDR2: MNHEY and SVGAGI. The CDR3 covers 13 residues. The germline V and J ends were trimmed by 6 bases and 0 bases, with 9 bases remaining between them. CDR3 sequence reads: CASRVTNSYEQYF. The CDR3 bases are TGTGCCAGCAGGGTTACGAACTCCTACGAGCAGTACTTC.

This chain connects TRBV7-3 to TRBJ2-1; D is unclear. Trimming pared 5 bases from V and 0 bases from J, leaving 11 bases between. The CDR3 totals 15 residues. Germline V gene data show CDR1 as SGHTA and CDR2 as FQGTGA. CDR3 sequence reads: CASSADPSSYNEQFF. CDR3 coding DNA: TGTGCCAGCAGCGCCGATCCAAGCTCCTACAATGAGCAGTTCTTC.

Here the CDR3 reads CASSLGLDSNYEKLFF. CDR3 coding DNA: TGTGCCAGCAGCTTAGGCTTGGACAGTAATTATGAAAAACTGTTTTTT. This chain joins TRBV13 and TRBJ1-4; perhaps TRBD1 as D (6 bases). The CDR3 loop spans 16 amino acids. The germline CDR1 and CDR2 sequences are PRHDT and FYEKMQ (reference sequence). The V end lost 0 bases, the J end lost 6 bases, and 14 bases lay between the germline ends.

The chain joins TRBV4-1 to TRBJ2-5, with a tentative D call TRBD1 (6 bases). CDR1 is MGHRA and CDR2 is YSYEKL in the germline V gene. The CDR3 runs 14 residues. Trimming cost V 2 bases and J 6 bases, with 13 bases left between them. The CDR3 protein is CASSQMGHGKTQYF. CDR3 coding DNA: TGCGCCAGCAGCCAAATGGGACACGGAAAGACCCAGTACTTC.